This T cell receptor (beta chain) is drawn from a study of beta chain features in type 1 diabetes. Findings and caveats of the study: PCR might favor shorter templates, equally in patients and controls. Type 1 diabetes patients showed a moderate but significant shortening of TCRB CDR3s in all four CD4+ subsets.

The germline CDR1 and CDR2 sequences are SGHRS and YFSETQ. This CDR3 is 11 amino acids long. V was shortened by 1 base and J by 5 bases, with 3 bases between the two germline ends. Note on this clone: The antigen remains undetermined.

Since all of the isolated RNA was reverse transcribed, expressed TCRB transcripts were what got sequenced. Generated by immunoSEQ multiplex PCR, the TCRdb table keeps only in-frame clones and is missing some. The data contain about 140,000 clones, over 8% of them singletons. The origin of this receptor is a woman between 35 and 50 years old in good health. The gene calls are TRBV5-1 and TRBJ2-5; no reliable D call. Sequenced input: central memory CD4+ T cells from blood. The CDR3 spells CASSLSETQYF. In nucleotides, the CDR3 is TGCGCCAGCAGCTTGTCTGAGACCCAGTACTTC.